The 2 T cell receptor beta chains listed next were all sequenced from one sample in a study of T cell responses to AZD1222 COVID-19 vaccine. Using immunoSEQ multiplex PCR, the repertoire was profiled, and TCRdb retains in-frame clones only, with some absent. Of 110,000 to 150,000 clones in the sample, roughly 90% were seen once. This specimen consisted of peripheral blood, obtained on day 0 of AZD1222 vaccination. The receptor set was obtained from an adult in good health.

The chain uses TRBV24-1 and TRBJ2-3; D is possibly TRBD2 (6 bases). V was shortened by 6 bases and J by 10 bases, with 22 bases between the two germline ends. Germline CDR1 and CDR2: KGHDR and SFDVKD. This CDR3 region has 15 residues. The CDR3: CATSTPSDGRVSQYF. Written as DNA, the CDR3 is TGTGCCACCAGTACCCCGAGTGACGGGAGAGTTTCGCAGTATTTT.

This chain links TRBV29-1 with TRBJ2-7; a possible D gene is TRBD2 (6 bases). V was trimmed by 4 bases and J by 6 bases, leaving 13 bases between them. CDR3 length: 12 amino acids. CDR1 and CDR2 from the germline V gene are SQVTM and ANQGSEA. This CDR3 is CSVGRKAGEQYF. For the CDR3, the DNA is TGCAGCGTTGGCAGGAAAGCGGGCGAGCAGTACTTC.